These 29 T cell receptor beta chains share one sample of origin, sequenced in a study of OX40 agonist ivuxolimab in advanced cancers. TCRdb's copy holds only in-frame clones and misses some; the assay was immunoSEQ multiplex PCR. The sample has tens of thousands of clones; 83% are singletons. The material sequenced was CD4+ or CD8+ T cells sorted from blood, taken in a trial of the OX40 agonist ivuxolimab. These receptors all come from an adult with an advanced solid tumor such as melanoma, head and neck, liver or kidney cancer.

The CDR3: CASFKTGGFTGELFF. For the CDR3, the DNA is TGTGCCAGCTTCAAAACCGGGGGGTTCACCGGGGAGCTGTTTTTT. V is TRBV7-9 and J is TRBJ2-2; 7 nucleotides agree with TRBD2. V gave up 8 bases and J gave up 4 bases; unmatched junction bases: 10. The germline CDR1 and CDR2 sequences are SEHNR and FQNEAQ (reference sequence). This CDR3 has 15 amino acids.

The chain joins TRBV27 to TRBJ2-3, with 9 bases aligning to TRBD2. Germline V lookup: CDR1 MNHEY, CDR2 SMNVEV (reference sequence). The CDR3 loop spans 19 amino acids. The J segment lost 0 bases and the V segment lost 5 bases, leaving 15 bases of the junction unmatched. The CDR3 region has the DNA TGTGCCAGCAGTGCTTACTACACCGGGACTAGCATGAGCACAGATACGCAGTATTTT. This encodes CASSAYYTGTSMSTDTQYF.

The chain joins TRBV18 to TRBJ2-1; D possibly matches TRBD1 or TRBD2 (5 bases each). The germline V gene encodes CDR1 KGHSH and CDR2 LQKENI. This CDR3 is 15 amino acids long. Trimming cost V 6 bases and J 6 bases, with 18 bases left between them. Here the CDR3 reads CASSGTSSWGNEQFF. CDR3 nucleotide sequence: TGTGCCAGCTCGGGGACCTCCTCCTGGGGCAATGAGCAGTTCTTC.

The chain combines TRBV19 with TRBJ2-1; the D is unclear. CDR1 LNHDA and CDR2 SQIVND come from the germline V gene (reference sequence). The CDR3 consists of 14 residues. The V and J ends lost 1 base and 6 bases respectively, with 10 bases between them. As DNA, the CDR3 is TGTGCCAGTAGTATAGGGGCAGCCTCCAATGAGCAGTTCTTC. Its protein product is CASSIGAASNEQFF.

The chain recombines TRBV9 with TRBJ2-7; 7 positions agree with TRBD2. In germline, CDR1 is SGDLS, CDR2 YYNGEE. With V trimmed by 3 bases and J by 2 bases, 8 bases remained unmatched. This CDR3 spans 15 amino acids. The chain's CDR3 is CASSEGTTATYEQYF. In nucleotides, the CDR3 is TGTGCCAGCAGCGAAGGGACTACCGCCACCTACGAGCAGTACTTC. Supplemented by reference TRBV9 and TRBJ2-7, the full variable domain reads DSGVTQTPKHLITATGQRVTLRCSPRSGDLSVYWYQQSLDQGLQFLIQYYNGEERAKGNILERFSAQQFPDLHSELNLSSLELGDSALYFCASSEGTTATYEQYFGPGTRLTVT.

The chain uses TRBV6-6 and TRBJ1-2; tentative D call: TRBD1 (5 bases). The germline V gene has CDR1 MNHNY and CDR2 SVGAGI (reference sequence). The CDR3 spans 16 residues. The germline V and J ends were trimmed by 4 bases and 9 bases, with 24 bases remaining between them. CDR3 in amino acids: CASSLGLAGQDGSYTF. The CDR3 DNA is TGTGCCAGCAGTTTGGGTCTCGCGGGGCAGGACGGAAGCTACACCTTC.

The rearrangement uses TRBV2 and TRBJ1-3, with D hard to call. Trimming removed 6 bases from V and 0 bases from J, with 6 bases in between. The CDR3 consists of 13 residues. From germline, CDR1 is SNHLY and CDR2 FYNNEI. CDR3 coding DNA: TGTGCCAGCAGGCAGAACTCTGGAAACACCATATATTTT. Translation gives CASRQNSGNTIYF.

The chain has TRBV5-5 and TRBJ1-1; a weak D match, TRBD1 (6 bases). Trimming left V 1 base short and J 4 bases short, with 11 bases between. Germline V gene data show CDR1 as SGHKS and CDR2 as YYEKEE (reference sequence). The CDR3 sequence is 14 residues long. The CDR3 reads CASSLSNRVTEAFF. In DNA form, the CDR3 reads TGTGCCAGCAGCTTGTCCAACAGGGTCACTGAAGCTTTCTTT.

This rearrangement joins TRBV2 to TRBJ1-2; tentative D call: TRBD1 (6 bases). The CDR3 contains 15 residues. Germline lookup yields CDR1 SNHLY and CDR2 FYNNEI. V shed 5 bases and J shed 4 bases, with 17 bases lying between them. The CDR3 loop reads CASSLSSGQTYGYTF. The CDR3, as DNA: TGTGCCAGCAGTCTCTCCTCAGGACAGACCTATGGCTACACCTTC. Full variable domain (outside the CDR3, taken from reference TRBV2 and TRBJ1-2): EPEVTQTPSHQVTQMGQEVILRCVPISNHLYFYWYRQILGQKVEFLVSFYNNEISEKSEIFDDQFSVERPDGSNFTLKIRSTKLEDSAMYFCASSLSSGQTYGYTFGSGTRLTVV.

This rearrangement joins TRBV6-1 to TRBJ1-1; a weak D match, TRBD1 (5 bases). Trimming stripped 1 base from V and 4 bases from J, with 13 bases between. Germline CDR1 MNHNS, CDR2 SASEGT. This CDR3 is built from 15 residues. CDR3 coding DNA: TGTGCCAGCAGTGAAGTGGGGCAGGCGACCACTGAAGCTTTCTTT. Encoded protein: CASSEVGQATTEAFF.

CDR3 in amino acids: CASSSQGLGNTIYF. CDR3 nucleotides: TGTGCCAGCAGCTCACAGGGGTTGGGAAACACCATATATTTT. This chain links TRBV2 with TRBJ1-3, with 7 nucleotides matching TRBD1. The germline gives CDR1 SNHLY, CDR2 FYNNEI. The CDR3 contains 14 residues. The V gene end was trimmed by 6 bases and the J gene end by 4 bases; junction bases not matched to a gene: 6.

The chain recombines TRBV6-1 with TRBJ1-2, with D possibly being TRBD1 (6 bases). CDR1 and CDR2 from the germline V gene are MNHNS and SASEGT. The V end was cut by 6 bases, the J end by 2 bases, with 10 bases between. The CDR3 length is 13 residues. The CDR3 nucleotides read TGTGCCAGCAGCTTCACAGGGAACTATGGCTACACCTTC. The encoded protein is CASSFTGNYGYTF.

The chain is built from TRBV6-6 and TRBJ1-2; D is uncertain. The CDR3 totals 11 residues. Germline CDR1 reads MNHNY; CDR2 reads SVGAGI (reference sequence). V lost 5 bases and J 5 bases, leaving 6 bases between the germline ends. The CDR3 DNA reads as TGTGCCAGCAGTGGCACGTATGGCTACACCTTC. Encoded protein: CASSGTYGYTF.

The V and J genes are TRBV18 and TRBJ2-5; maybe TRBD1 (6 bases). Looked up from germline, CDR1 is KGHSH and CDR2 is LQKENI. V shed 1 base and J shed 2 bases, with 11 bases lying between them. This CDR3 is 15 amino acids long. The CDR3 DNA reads TGTGCCAGCTCACCACGCACAGGGATTCAAGAGACCCAGTACTTC. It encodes CASSPRTGIQETQYF.

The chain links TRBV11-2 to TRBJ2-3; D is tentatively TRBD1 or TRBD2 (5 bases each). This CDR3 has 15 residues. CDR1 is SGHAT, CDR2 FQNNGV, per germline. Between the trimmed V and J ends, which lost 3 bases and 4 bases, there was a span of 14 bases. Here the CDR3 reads CASSFAGQGADTQYF. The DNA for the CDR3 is TGTGCCAGCAGCTTCGCGGGCCAGGGTGCAGATACGCAGTATTTT.

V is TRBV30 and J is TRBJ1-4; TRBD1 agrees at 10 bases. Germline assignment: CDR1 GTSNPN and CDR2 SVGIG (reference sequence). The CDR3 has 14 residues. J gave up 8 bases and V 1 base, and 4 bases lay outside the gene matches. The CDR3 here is CAWSAGTGAEKLFF. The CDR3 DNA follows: TGTGCCTGGAGTGCCGGGACAGGGGCCGAAAAACTGTTTTTT. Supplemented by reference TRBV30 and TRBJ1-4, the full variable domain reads SQTIHQWPATLVQPVGSPLSLECTVEGTSNPNLYWYRQAAGRGLQLLFYSVGIGQISSEVPQNLSASRPQDRQFILSSKKLLLSDSGFYLCAWSAGTGAEKLFFGSGTQLSVL.

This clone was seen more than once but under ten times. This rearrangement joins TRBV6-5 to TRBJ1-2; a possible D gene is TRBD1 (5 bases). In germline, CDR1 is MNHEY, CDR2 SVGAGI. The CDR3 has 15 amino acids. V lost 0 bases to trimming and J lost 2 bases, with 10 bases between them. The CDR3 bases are TGTGCCAGCAGTTACTCCTCGGCAGGGAACTATGGCTACACCTTC. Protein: CASSYSSAGNYGYTF.

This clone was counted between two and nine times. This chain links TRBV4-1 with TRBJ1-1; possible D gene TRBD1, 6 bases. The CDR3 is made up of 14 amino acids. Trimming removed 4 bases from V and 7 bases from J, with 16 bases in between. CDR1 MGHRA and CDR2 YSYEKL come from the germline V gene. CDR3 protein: CASSRAGVTGEAFF. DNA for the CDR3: TGCGCCAGCAGCCGGGCAGGGGTGACTGGTGAAGCTTTCTTT.

The CDR3 bases are TGTGCCAGCAGCTTGCTGGGGGGTCTGGATACGCAGTATTTT. Translation: CASSLLGGLDTQYF. The chain joins TRBV5-4 to TRBJ2-3, with a tentative D call TRBD2 (6 bases). Germline CDR1 SGHNT, CDR2 YYREEE (reference sequence). V dropped 1 base and J dropped 6 bases, with 12 bases sitting between them. CDR3 length: 14 residues.

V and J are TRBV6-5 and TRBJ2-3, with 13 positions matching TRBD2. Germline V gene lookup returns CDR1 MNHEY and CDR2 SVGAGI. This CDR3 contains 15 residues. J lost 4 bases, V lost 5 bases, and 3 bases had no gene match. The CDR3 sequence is CASSVTSGRADTQYF. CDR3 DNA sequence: TGTGCCAGCAGTGTCACTAGCGGGAGGGCAGATACGCAGTATTTT.

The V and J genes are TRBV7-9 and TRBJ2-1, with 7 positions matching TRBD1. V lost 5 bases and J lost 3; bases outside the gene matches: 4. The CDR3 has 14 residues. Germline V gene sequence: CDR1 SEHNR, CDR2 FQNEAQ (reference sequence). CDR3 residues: CASSRDSDYNEQFF. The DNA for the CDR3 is TGTGCCAGCAGCCGGGACAGCGACTACAATGAGCAGTTCTTC.

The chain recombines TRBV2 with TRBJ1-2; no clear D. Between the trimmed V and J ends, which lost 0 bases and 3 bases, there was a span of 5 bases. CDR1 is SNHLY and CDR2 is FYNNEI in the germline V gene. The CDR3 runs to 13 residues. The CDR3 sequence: CASSEAMDYGYTF. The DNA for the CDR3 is TGTGCCAGCAGTGAAGCCATGGACTATGGCTACACCTTC.

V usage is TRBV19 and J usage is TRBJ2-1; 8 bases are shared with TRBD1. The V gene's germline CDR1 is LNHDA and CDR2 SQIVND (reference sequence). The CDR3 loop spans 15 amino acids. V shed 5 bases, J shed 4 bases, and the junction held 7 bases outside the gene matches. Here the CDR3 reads CASSAGTGHYNEQFF. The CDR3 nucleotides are TGTGCCAGTAGTGCCGGGACAGGCCATTACAATGAGCAGTTCTTC.

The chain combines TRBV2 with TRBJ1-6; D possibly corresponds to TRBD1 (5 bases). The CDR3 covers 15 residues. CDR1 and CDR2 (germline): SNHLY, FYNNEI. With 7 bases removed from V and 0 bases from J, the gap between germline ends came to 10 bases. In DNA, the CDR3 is TGTGCCAGCAATCGGGGGAGCTCCTATAATTCACCCCTCCACTTT. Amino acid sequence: CASNRGSSYNSPLHF.

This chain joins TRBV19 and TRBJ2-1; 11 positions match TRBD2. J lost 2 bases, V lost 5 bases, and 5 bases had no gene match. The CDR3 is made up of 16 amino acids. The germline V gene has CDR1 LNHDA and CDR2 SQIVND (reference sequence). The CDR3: CASSSGTSGPYNEQFF. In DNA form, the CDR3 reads TGTGCCAGTAGTTCCGGGACTAGCGGACCCTACAATGAGCAGTTCTTC.

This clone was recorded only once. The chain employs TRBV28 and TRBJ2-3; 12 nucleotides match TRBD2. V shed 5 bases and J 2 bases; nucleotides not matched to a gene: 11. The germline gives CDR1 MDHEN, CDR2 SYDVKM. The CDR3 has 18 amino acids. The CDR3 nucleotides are TGTGCCAGCAGTGTGACTAGCGGGAGTGGATTTATCACAGATACGCAGTATTTT. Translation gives CASSVTSGSGFITDTQYF.

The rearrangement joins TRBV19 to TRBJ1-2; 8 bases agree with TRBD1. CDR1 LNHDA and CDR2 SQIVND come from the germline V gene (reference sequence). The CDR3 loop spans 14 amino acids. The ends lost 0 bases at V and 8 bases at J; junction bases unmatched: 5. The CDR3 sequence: CASSIETDRVGYTF. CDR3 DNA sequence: TGTGCCAGTAGTATAGAAACGGACAGGGTGGGCTACACCTTC.

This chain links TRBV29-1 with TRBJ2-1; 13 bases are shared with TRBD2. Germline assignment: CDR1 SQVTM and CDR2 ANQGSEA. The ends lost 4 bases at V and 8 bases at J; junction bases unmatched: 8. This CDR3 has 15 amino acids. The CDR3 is CSVGVTSGRRDEQFF. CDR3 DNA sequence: TGCAGCGTTGGGGTGACTAGCGGGAGGAGGGATGAGCAGTTCTTC.

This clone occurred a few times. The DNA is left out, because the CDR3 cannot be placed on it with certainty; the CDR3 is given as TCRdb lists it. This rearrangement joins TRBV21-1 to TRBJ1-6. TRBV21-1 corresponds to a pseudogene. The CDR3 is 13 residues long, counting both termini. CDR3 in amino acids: CASSRWGDGALHF.